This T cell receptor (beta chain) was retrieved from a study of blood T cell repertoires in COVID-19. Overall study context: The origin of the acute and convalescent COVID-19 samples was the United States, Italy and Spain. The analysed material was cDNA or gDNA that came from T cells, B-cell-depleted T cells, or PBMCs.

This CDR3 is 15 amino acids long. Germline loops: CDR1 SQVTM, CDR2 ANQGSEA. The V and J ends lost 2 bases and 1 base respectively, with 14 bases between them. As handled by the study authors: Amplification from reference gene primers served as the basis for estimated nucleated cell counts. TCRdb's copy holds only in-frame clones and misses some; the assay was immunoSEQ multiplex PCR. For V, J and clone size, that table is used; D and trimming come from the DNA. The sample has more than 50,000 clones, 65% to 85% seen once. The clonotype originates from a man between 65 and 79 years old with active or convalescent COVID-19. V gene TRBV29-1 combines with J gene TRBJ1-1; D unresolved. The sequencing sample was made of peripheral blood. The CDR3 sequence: CSVERSGVGNTEAFF. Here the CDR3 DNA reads TGCAGCGTTGAAAGAAGCGGGGTGGGGAACACTGAAGCTTTCTTT.